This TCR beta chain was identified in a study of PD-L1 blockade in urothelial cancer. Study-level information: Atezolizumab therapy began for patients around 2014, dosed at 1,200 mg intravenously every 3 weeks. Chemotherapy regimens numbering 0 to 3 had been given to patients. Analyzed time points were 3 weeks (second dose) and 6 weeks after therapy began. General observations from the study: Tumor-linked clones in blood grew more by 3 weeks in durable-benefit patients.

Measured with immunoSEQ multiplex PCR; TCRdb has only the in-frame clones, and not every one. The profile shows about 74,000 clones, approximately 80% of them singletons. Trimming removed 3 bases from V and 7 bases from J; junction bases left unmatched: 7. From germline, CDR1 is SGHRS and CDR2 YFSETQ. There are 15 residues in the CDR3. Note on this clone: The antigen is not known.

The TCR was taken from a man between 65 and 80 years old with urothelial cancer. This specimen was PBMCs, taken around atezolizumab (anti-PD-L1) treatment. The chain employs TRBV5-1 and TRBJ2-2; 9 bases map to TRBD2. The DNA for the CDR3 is TGCGCCAGCAGCTGGGGGCGGGGGGGAGACGGGGAGCTGTTTTTT. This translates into CASSWGRGGDGELFF.